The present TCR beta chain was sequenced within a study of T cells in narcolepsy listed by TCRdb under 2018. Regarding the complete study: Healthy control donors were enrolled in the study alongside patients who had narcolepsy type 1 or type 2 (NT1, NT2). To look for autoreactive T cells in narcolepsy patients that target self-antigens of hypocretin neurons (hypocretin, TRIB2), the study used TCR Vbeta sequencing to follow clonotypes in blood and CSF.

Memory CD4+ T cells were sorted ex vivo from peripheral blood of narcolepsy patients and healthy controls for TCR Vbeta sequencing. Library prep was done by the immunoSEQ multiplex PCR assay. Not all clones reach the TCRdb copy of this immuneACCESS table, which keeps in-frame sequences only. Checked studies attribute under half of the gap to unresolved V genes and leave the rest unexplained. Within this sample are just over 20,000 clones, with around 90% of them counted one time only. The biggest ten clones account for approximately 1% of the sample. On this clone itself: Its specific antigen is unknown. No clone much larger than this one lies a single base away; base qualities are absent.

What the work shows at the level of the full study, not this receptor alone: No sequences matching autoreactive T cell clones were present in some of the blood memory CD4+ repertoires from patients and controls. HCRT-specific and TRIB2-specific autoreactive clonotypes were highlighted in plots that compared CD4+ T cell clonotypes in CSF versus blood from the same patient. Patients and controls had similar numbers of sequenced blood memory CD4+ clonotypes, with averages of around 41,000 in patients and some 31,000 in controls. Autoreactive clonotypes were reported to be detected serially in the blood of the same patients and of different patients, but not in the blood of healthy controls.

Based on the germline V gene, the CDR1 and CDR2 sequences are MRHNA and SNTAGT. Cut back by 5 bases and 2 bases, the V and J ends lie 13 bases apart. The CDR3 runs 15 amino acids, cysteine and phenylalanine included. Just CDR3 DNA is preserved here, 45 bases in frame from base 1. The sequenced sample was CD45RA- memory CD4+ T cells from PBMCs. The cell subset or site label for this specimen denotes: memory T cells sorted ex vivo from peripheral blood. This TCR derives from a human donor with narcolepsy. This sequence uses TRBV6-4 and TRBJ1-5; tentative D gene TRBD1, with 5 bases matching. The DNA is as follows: TGTGCCAGCAGTCCGAGGGGCGGGCGCAATCAGCCCCAGCATTTT. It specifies CASSPRGGRNQPQHF.